The 21 T cell receptor beta chains below were found in one sample sequenced in a study of blood T cell repertoires in COVID-19. Sequenced by immunoSEQ multiplex PCR; TCRdb stores in-frame clones only, minus some. There are around 100,000 clones in the sample; more than 80% occur only once, and roughly 30% lies in the top ten. Sequencing was carried out using peripheral blood. All receptors come from a woman aged 80 or over with acute or convalescent COVID-19.

The chain combines TRBV10-2 with TRBJ1-2; 7 bases align to TRBD1. V was pared by 8 bases and J by 5 bases, with 11 bases of the junction left unmatched. The CDR3 is made up of 14 amino acids. Germline values: CDR1 WSHSY, CDR2 SAAADI. CDR3 in amino acids: CASGYRDSAYGYTF. The CDR3 DNA follows: TGCGCCAGCGGATACCGGGACAGCGCTTATGGCTACACCTTC.

The CDR3 loop reads CAWTGLGSYEQYF. The DNA of the CDR3 is TGTGCCTGGACTGGACTCGGCTCCTACGAGCAGTACTTC. The V call is TRBV30, the J call TRBJ2-7; a weak D match, TRBD2 (5 bases). This CDR3 has 13 amino acids. V was pared by 4 bases and J by 0 bases, with 10 bases between. The germline CDR1 and CDR2 sequences are GTSNPN and SVGIG (reference sequence).

This clone was detected a few times. The chain recombines TRBV9 with TRBJ2-1; 7 nucleotides match TRBD1. CDR1 is SGDLS, CDR2 YYNGEE, per germline. CDR3 size: 15 residues. Unmatched junction bases numbered 6, after V lost 2 bases and J lost 4 bases. CDR3 in DNA: TGTGCCAGCAGCGTCGTTGGACAGGAATACAATGAGCAGTTCTTC. Translating it yields CASSVVGQEYNEQFF.

The gene calls are TRBV13 and TRBJ1-2; D call uncertain. This CDR3 has 13 residues. Looked up from germline, CDR1 is PRHDT and CDR2 is FYEKMQ (reference sequence). V was trimmed by 5 bases and J by 8 bases, leaving 15 bases between them. The CDR3 DNA is TGTGCCAGCAGCCCAAGTCGGTTGTGGGGCTACACCTTC. This codes for CASSPSRLWGYTF.

The gene calls are TRBV30 and TRBJ1-5, with D possibly TRBD1 on 6 matching bases. Germline CDR1 and CDR2: GTSNPN and SVGIG (reference sequence). V dropped 0 bases and J dropped 0 bases, with 15 bases sitting between them. The CDR3 sequence is 17 residues long. The CDR3 protein is CAWSVHDRRYSNQPQHF. The CDR3 bases are TGTGCCTGGAGTGTACATGACAGGAGGTATAGCAATCAGCCCCAGCATTTT. Full variable domain (remainder filled in from reference TRBV30 and TRBJ1-5): SQTIHQWPATLVQPVGSPLSLECTVEGTSNPNLYWYRQAAGRGLQLLFYSVGIGQISSEVPQNLSASRPQDRQFILSSKKLLLSDSGFYLCAWSVHDRRYSNQPQHFGDGTRLSIL.

The chain links TRBV7-2 to TRBJ1-3, with 8 bases aligning to TRBD1. CDR1 SGHTA and CDR2 FQGNSA come from the germline V gene. The CDR3 totals 15 residues. J gave up 4 bases and V 3 bases, and 5 bases lay outside the gene matches. CDR3 in DNA: TGTGCCAGCAGCTTCACAGGGGGTAGAGGAAACACCATATATTTT. Amino acids: CASSFTGGRGNTIYF.

The chain recombines TRBV27 with TRBJ2-1, with TRBD2 identical over 7 bases. This CDR3 has 14 residues. The V gene's germline CDR1 is MNHEY and CDR2 SMNVEV (reference sequence). The junction had 6 bases not matched to a gene; V was cut back by 5 bases and J by 5 bases. The CDR3 protein is CASSHGLGHNEQFF. The DNA for the CDR3 is TGTGCCAGCAGTCACGGACTAGGCCACAATGAGCAGTTCTTC.

The chain carries TRBV2 and TRBJ1-5; 8 bases match TRBD1. This CDR3 contains 16 residues. With 6 bases clipped from V and 5 bases from J, the junction kept 12 bases outside the gene matches. CDR1 SNHLY and CDR2 FYNNEI come from the germline V gene. The CDR3 loop reads CASRKGTGRLHQPQHF. CDR3 DNA: TGTGCCAGCAGGAAGGGGACAGGCCGACTCCATCAGCCCCAGCATTTT.

The rearrangement uses TRBV25-1 and TRBJ1-1, with 9 bases matching TRBD1. This CDR3 region has 13 residues. From germline, CDR1 is MGHDK and CDR2 SYGVNS. Losses at the gene ends were 3 bases for V and 7 bases for J; bases not matched to a gene: 3. CDR3 DNA sequence: TGTGCCAGCAGTGAGTGGGGACAGGGTGAAGCTTTCTTT. Translated: CASSEWGQGEAFF.

V and J are TRBV20-1 and TRBJ2-7; 7 bases match TRBD1. This CDR3 comprises 11 residues. Germline V gives CDR1 DFQATT, CDR2 SNEGSKA (reference sequence). V shed 5 bases and J 5 bases; nucleotides not matched to a gene: 3. CDR3 DNA sequence: TGCAGTGCTGACAGGGTAGACGAGCAGTACTTC. Translated: CSADRVDEQYF.

The chain recombines TRBV6-6 with TRBJ2-3, with TRBD1 matching over 10 bases. Per the germline V gene, CDR1 is MNHNY and CDR2 is SVGAGI (reference sequence). The CDR3 consists of 15 residues. The V and J ends lost 4 bases and 3 bases, in that order; junction bases with no gene match: 4. The CDR3 spells CASSLQDRGTDTQYF. DNA for the CDR3: TGTGCCAGCAGTTTACAGGACAGGGGGACAGATACGCAGTATTTT.

The chain links TRBV5-1 to TRBJ1-6; TRBD1 is a possible D gene (6 bases). CDR3 length: 15 amino acids. CDR1 is SGHRS, CDR2 YFSETQ, per germline. V shed 4 bases and J shed 8 bases, with 16 bases lying between them. DNA for the CDR3: TGCGCCAGCAGCCTGGGGAGGGGGAGGGATTCACCCCTCCACTTT. Amino acids: CASSLGRGRDSPLHF.

A single count supports this clone. The gene calls are TRBV19 and TRBJ1-1, with 9 bases that match TRBD1. Trimming removed 4 bases from V and 3 bases from J; junction bases left unmatched: 9. The CDR3 runs 16 residues. CDR1 and CDR2 (germline): LNHDA, SQIVND (reference sequence). CDR3 DNA: TGTGCCAGTAGTACCCGGACAGGGGTCGGGGACACTGAAGCTTTCTTT. It translates to CASSTRTGVGDTEAFF. The full variable domain, with the rest looked up from reference TRBV19 and TRBJ1-1, is DGGITQSPKYLFRKEGQNVTLSCEQNLNHDAMYWYRQDPGQGLRLIYYSQIVNDFQKGDIAEGYSVSREKKESFPLTVTSAQKNPTAFYLCASSTRTGVGDTEAFFGQGTRLTVV.

The chain recombines TRBV28 with TRBJ2-7, with D possibly matching TRBD1 (6 bases). The length of the CDR3 is 15 residues. Germline values: CDR1 MDHEN, CDR2 SYDVKM. V was trimmed by 5 bases and J by 0 bases, leaving 14 bases between them. This chain's CDR3 is CASSPQGAYSYEQYF. In DNA form, the CDR3 reads TGTGCCAGCAGTCCACAGGGAGCTTACTCCTACGAGCAGTACTTC.

The J gene is TRBJ1-4, the V gene TRBV4-2; D is perhaps TRBD1 (5 bases). Germline assignment: CDR1 LGHNA and CDR2 YNFKEQ. With 1 base removed from V and 0 bases from J, the gap between germline ends came to 21 bases. The CDR3 length is 20 residues. CDR3 nucleotide sequence: TGTGCCAGCAGCCAAGGCACGGGGACTTTTGGGGGTGCAACTAATGAAAAACTGTTTTTT. Translated: CASSQGTGTFGGATNEKLFF.

The rearrangement joins TRBV2 to TRBJ2-4; 14 bases align to TRBD2. Looked up from germline, CDR1 is SNHLY and CDR2 is FYNNEI. CDR3 size: 16 residues. The V segment lost 4 bases and the J segment 6 bases; nucleotides outside the gene matches: 5. The DNA of the CDR3 is TGTGCCAGCAGTGGGACTAGCGGGGGGCCCGGAAACATTCAGTACTTC. Translation: CASSGTSGGPGNIQYF.

V and J are TRBV7-9 and TRBJ2-7; D is possibly TRBD2 (6 bases). V shed 5 bases and J shed 3 bases, with 11 bases lying between them. Germline CDR1 reads SEHNR; CDR2 reads FQNEAQ (reference sequence). The CDR3 runs to 13 residues. The chain's CDR3 is CASSRSSVYEQYF. CDR3 DNA: TGTGCCAGCAGCAGATCTAGCGTCTACGAGCAGTACTTC.

This chain uses TRBV27 with TRBJ2-7; TRBD2 agrees at 9 bases. Germline-derived CDR1 and CDR2 are MNHEY and SMNVEV (reference sequence). The CDR3 has 15 residues. The V and J ends lost 4 bases and 3 bases, in that order; junction bases with no gene match: 7. DNA of the CDR3: TGTGCCAGCAGTTATATAGCGGGGGCAGTCTACGAGCAGTACTTC. Its translation: CASSYIAGAVYEQYF.

CDR3 region: CASSEGRGRNGVVMYF. CDR3 DNA: TGTGCCAGCAGTGAAGGCAGGGGGCGAAACGGGGTAGTTATGTATTTT. The genes are TRBV2 and TRBJ2-3, with 8 nucleotides matching TRBD1. The CDR3 runs 16 residues. Germline assignment: CDR1 SNHLY and CDR2 FYNNEI. The J segment lost 14 bases and the V segment lost 1 base, leaving 17 bases of the junction unmatched.

The chain is built from TRBV7-9 and TRBJ2-7; D possibly corresponds to TRBD1 (5 bases). Germline V CDR1 and CDR2: SEHNR, FQNEAQ (reference sequence). Trimming shortened V by 2 bases and J by 0 bases, and 11 bases separated the two germline ends. This CDR3 is built from 15 residues. In DNA, the CDR3 is TGTGCCAGCAGCTTAACAGGACGTAACTCCTACGAGCAGTACTTC. Translation gives CASSLTGRNSYEQYF.

V usage is TRBV5-1 and J usage is TRBJ1-6; possible D gene TRBD1, 6 bases. Trimming stripped 0 bases from V and 9 bases from J, with 13 bases between. The CDR3 covers 15 residues. CDR1 and CDR2 (germline): SGHRS, YFSETQ. DNA of the CDR3: TGCGCCAGCAGCTTGGCGTCAGGGGTTGGTTCACCCCTCCACTTT. Encoded protein: CASSLASGVGSPLHF.